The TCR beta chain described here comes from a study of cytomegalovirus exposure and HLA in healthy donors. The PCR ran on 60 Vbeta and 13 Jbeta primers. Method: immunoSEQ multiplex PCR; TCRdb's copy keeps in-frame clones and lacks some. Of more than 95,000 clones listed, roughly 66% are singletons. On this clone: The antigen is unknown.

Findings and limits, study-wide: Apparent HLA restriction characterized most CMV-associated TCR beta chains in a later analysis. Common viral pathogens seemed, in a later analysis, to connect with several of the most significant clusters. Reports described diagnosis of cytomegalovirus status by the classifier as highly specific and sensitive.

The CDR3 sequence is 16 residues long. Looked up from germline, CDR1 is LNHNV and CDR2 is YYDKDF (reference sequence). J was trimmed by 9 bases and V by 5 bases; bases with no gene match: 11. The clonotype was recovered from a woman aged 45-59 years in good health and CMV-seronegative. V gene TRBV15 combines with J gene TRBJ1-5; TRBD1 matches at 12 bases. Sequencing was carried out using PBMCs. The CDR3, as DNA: TGTGCCACCAGCGCCCGGGACAGGGGGCTTCTTGGGCCCCAGCATTTT. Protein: CATSARDRGLLGPQHF.